Presented here are 9 T cell receptor beta chains from one specimen sequenced in a study of cytomegalovirus exposure and HLA in healthy donors. The PCR had 60 Vbeta and 13 Jbeta primers. Libraries were prepared by immunoSEQ multiplex PCR; TCRdb keeps only in-frame clonotypes and omits some of them. The sample holds about 38,000 clones; about 66% are singletons and the top ten take less than 20%. Sequenced: PBMCs. The receptor set was obtained from a man aged 45-60 years in good health and CMV-seropositive.

V is TRBV5-1 and J is TRBJ2-5, with TRBD1 identical over 7 bases. CDR1 is SGHRS, CDR2 YFSETQ, per germline. Germline trimming cut 4 bases from V and 0 bases from J; bases unmatched to any gene: 3. The CDR3 loop spans 14 amino acids. The CDR3 nucleotides are TGCGCCAGCAGCCCACAGGGGAACCAAGAGACCCAGTACTTC. Protein sequence: CASSPQGNQETQYF.

This chain joins TRBV27 and TRBJ1-6, with D perhaps TRBD1 (5 bases). The V and J ends lost 2 bases and 5 bases respectively, with 10 bases between them. Germline CDR1 reads MNHEY; CDR2 reads SMNVEV (reference sequence). The length of the CDR3 is 15 residues. The CDR3 loop is CASSLTGGDNSPLHF. In DNA, the CDR3 is TGTGCCAGCAGTTTAACGGGGGGTGATAATTCACCCCTCCACTTT.

The V call is TRBV5-1, the J call TRBJ2-1; 11 positions match TRBD2. The CDR3 totals 15 residues. V dropped 3 bases and J dropped 5; count of bases not matched to a gene: 4. The germline V gene encodes CDR1 SGHRS and CDR2 YFSETQ. CDR3: CASSSTSGAHNEQFF. CDR3 in DNA: TGCGCCAGCAGCTCGACTAGCGGGGCCCACAATGAGCAGTTCTTC.

The V call is TRBV25-1, the J call TRBJ1-5; TRBD1 agrees at 8 bases. The CDR3 sequence is 18 residues long. The V segment lost 3 bases and the J segment 0 bases; nucleotides outside the gene matches: 10. The germline gives CDR1 MGHDK, CDR2 SYGVNS. CDR3 coding DNA: TGTGCCAGCAGTGAGCGACAGGGGCTATCGGTTAGCAATCAGCCCCAGCATTTT. Translating gives CASSERQGLSVSNQPQHF.

This chain uses TRBV6-6 with TRBJ2-3, with 9 nucleotides matching TRBD1. With 6 bases clipped from V and 3 bases from J, the junction kept 7 bases outside the gene matches. Germline lookup yields CDR1 MNHNY and CDR2 SVGAGI (reference sequence). The CDR3 extends over 15 amino acids. CDR3 sequence reads: CASSLTGGGTDTQYF. DNA for the CDR3: TGTGCCAGCAGCTTGACAGGGGGAGGGACAGATACGCAGTATTTT.

J is TRBJ1-5 and V is TRBV6-5, with TRBD1 identical over 8 bases. Germline V CDR1 and CDR2: MNHEY, SVGAGI. The CDR3 totals 14 residues. V gave up 2 bases and J gave up 8 bases; unmatched junction bases: 5. For the CDR3, the DNA is TGTGCCAGCAGTTACGGCCAGGGGGCAGAGCCCCAGCATTTT. Translation gives CASSYGQGAEPQHF.

With respect to this clone: One end of the junction varies from germline; a read error may be responsible. The V gene is TRBV7-9, the J gene TRBJ2-5; D perhaps matches TRBD1 (5 bases). The CDR3 is 12 amino acids. Germline CDR1 is SEHNR and CDR2 is FQNEAQ (reference sequence). The DNA for the CDR3 is TGTTCCAGTCAGGTCAGGGAAGGGACCCAGTACTTC. This gives the protein CSSQVREGTQYF.

The genes are TRBV5-1 and TRBJ2-5; D is unresolved. The V end lost 4 bases, the J end lost 5 bases, and 9 bases lay between the germline ends. This CDR3 is built from 12 residues. CDR1 and CDR2 from the germline V gene are SGHRS and YFSETQ. In nucleotides, the CDR3 is TGCGCCAGCAGCCGTGCTGGCGAGACCCAGTACTTC. Translated: CASSRAGETQYF.

J is TRBJ2-7 and V is TRBV11-3; TRBD2 matches 8 bases. The germline V gene has CDR1 SGHNT and CDR2 YENEEA. V dropped 5 bases and J dropped 7; count of bases not matched to a gene: 13. This CDR3 comprises 15 residues. The CDR3: CASSIEAGVVNEQYF. The CDR3 DNA sequence: TGTGCCAGCAGCATCGAAGCGGGGGTCGTTAATGAGCAGTACTTC. The full variable domain, in which reference TRBV11-3 and TRBJ2-7 provide the parts outside the CDR3, is EAGVVQSPRYKIIEKKQPVAFWCNPISGHNTLYWYLQNLGQGPELLIRYENEEAVDDSQLPKDRFSAERLKGVDSTLKIQPAELGDSAVYLCASSIEAGVVNEQYFGPGTRLTVT.